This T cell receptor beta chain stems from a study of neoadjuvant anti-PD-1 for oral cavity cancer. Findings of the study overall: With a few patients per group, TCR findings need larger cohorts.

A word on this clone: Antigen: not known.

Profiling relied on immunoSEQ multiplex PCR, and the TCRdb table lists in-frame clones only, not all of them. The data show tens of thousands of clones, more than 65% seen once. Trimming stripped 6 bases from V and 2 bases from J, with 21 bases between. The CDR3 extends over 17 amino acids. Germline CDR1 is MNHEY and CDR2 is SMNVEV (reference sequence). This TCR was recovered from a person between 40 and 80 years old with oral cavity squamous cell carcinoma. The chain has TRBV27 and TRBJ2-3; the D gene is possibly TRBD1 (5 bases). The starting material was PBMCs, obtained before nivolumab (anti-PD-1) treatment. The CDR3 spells CASSRTPGRVDTDTQYF. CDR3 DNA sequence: TGTGCCAGCAGCCGCACCCCCGGCAGGGTGGACACAGATACGCAGTATTTT.